One sample yielded the 21 T cell receptor beta chains listed below, sequenced in a study of blood T cell repertoires in COVID-19. Libraries were prepared by immunoSEQ multiplex PCR; TCRdb keeps only in-frame clonotypes and omits some of them. The repertoire has under 150,000 clones, around 86% of them found once; the top ten carry about 8.4%. Sequencing was carried out using peripheral blood. The source of these receptors is a woman aged 55-69 years with active or convalescent COVID-19.

The rearrangement links TRBV28 to TRBJ2-2; TRBD1 aligns across 11 bases. The CDR3 sequence is 15 residues long. The ends lost 3 bases at V and 7 bases at J; junction bases unmatched: 4. Germline values: CDR1 MDHEN, CDR2 SYDVKM. This chain's CDR3 is CASSFGQGAGGELFF. CDR3 sequence (DNA): TGTGCCAGCAGTTTCGGACAGGGGGCCGGCGGGGAGCTGTTTTTT.

V usage is TRBV7-2 and J usage is TRBJ2-7; possibly TRBD2 for D (6 bases). Deletions cut 5 bases from V and 6 bases from J, with 17 bases between. CDR3 length equals 14 residues. Looked up from germline, CDR1 is SGHTA and CDR2 is FQGNSA. Here the CDR3 reads CASSTRGGSLEQYF. The CDR3 coding sequence is TGTGCCAGCAGCACCCGCGGAGGGTCTCTCGAGCAGTACTTC. Looking up the rest from reference TRBV7-2 and TRBJ2-7 gives the full variable domain: GAGVSQSPSNKVTEKGKDVELRCDPISGHTALYWYRQSLGQGLEFLIYFQGNSAPDKSGLPSDRFSAERTGGSVSTLTIQRTQQEDSAVYLCASSTRGGSLEQYFGPGTRLTVT.

This chain connects TRBV19 to TRBJ1-2; 10 bases are shared with TRBD1. The germline gives CDR1 LNHDA, CDR2 SQIVND (reference sequence). The CDR3 contains 16 residues. Trimming at V came to 6 bases and at J to 0 bases, leaving 7 bases not matched to a gene. This CDR3 reads CASRAGTGDSNYGYTF. The CDR3 nucleotides read TGTGCCAGTAGAGCCGGGACAGGGGATTCTAACTATGGCTACACCTTC.

The J gene is TRBJ1-1, the V gene TRBV9; D not resolved. CDR3 length: 15 residues. V dropped 0 bases and J dropped 2 bases, with 11 bases sitting between them. Per the germline V gene, CDR1 is SGDLS and CDR2 is YYNGEE. CDR3: CASSVVSAGNTEAFF. CDR3 sequence (DNA): TGTGCCAGCAGCGTAGTTTCGGCAGGTAACACTGAAGCTTTCTTT.

The J gene is TRBJ1-4, the V gene TRBV5-6, with 10 positions matching TRBD1. The ends lost 3 bases at V and 3 bases at J; junction bases unmatched: 11. In germline, CDR1 is SGHDT, CDR2 YYEEEE. The CDR3 covers 18 residues. The CDR3 here is CASSSTGQGRRANEKLFF. The CDR3 DNA reads as TGTGCCAGCAGCTCGACGGGACAGGGGAGGAGGGCTAATGAAAAACTGTTTTTT.

J is TRBJ2-1 and V is TRBV24-1, with 7 bases lining up with TRBD2. This CDR3 has 18 amino acids. J gave up 5 bases and V 5 bases, and 17 bases lay outside the gene matches. Germline-derived CDR1 and CDR2 are KGHDR and SFDVKD. The CDR3 region has the DNA TGTGCCACCAGTGGGGGATCTTATATTAGCGGGTTAGACAATGAGCAGTTCTTC. Its translation is CATSGGSYISGLDNEQFF.

V usage is TRBV19 and J usage is TRBJ2-2, with 9 bases matching TRBD2. The V and J ends lost 5 bases and 3 bases, in that order; junction bases with no gene match: 4. The germline V gene has CDR1 LNHDA and CDR2 SQIVND (reference sequence). CDR3 length: 15 residues. The CDR3 reads CASSLERGDTGELFF. In DNA, the CDR3 is TGTGCCAGTAGTCTGGAGCGGGGGGACACCGGGGAGCTGTTTTTT.

V is TRBV7-2 and J is TRBJ2-5; D may be TRBD2 (6 bases). CDR3 length: 16 amino acids. The germline V and J ends were trimmed by 1 base and 1 base, with 13 bases remaining between them. The V gene's germline CDR1 is SGHTA and CDR2 FQGNSA. DNA for the CDR3: TGTGCCAGCAGCTTAGGTGCCGGGGGTTTCCAAGAGACCCAGTACTTC. It encodes CASSLGAGGFQETQYF.

CDR3 amino acids: CASSLWITSGGTDTQYF. The CDR3 nucleotides are TGTGCCAGCAGCTTGTGGATAACTAGCGGGGGGACGGATACGCAGTATTTT. The gene calls are TRBV5-6 and TRBJ2-3; TRBD2 agrees at 12 bases. Germline CDR1 SGHDT, CDR2 YYEEEE. This CDR3 contains 17 residues. V shed 1 base, J shed 6 bases, and the junction held 9 bases outside the gene matches.

This sequence joins TRBV24-1 and TRBJ1-1, with 10 bases identical to TRBD1. Germline V gives CDR1 KGHDR, CDR2 SFDVKD. The V segment lost 2 bases and the J segment 11 bases; nucleotides outside the gene matches: 13. This CDR3 has 16 amino acids. CDR3 sequence: CATSDSASTGGLGAFF. The CDR3 nucleotides read TGTGCCACCAGTGATTCAGCGTCGACAGGGGGCCTAGGTGCTTTCTTT.

J is TRBJ2-5 and V is TRBV3-1 (or the pseudogene TRBV3-2); TRBD2 matches at 14 bases. The CDR3 is 15 residues long. The V gene end was trimmed by 4 bases and the J gene end by 3 bases; junction bases not matched to a gene: 1. CDR1 is LGHDT, CDR2 YNNKEL, per germline (reference sequence). The CDR3 loop reads CASSPGLAGEETQYF. In nucleotides, the CDR3 is TGTGCCAGCAGCCCGGGACTAGCGGGAGAAGAGACCCAGTACTTC.

V and J are TRBV11-3 and TRBJ1-1; D may be TRBD1 (6 bases). V lost 5 bases to trimming and J lost 2 bases, with 9 bases between them. Germline V gene sequence: CDR1 SGHNT, CDR2 YENEEA. The CDR3 has 13 residues. The chain's CDR3 is CASSKGGNTEAFF. CDR3 nucleotides: TGTGCCAGCAGCAAAGGGGGAAACACTGAAGCTTTCTTT. The full variable domain, with the rest looked up from reference TRBV11-3 and TRBJ1-1, is EAGVVQSPRYKIIEKKQPVAFWCNPISGHNTLYWYLQNLGQGPELLIRYENEEAVDDSQLPKDRFSAERLKGVDSTLKIQPAELGDSAVYLCASSKGGNTEAFFGQGTRLTVV.

This clone was counted a few times. This rearrangement joins TRBV10-3 to TRBJ1-4, with TRBD1 identical over 10 bases. The CDR3 contains 18 residues. The J segment lost 4 bases and the V segment lost 5 bases, leaving 13 bases of the junction unmatched. CDR1 and CDR2 (germline): ENHRY, SYGVKD. Here the CDR3 DNA reads TGTGCCATCAGTAACCGGGACAGGGGAACGGTTAGTAATGAAAAACTGTTTTTT. Protein product: CAISNRDRGTVSNEKLFF.

The rearrangement links TRBV4-1 to TRBJ1-2; tentative D call: TRBD1 (6 bases). Between the trimmed V and J ends, which lost 0 bases and 0 bases, there was a span of 8 bases. Germline-derived CDR1 and CDR2 are MGHRA and YSYEKL. The CDR3 spans 15 residues. The CDR3 sequence is CASSQEDSANYGYTF. In DNA, the CDR3 is TGCGCCAGCAGCCAAGAGGACAGCGCTAACTATGGCTACACCTTC.

This clone was counted only a few times. This rearrangement joins TRBV27 to TRBJ2-7, with 8 bases that match TRBD1. CDR3 size: 11 residues. With 3 bases clipped from V and 12 bases from J, the junction kept 4 bases outside the gene matches. Per the germline V gene, CDR1 is MNHEY and CDR2 is SMNVEV (reference sequence). In nucleotides, the CDR3 is TGTGCCAGCAGTTTTCGCGGACAGGGGTACTTC. Protein sequence: CASSFRGQGYF.

This clone was recorded only once. The chain links TRBV19 to TRBJ2-1; 14 bases are a match to TRBD2. The CDR3 totals 16 residues. Looked up from germline, CDR1 is LNHDA and CDR2 is SQIVND (reference sequence). After removal of 8 bases from V and 6 bases from J, the junction contained 9 bases not matched to a gene. The CDR3 DNA follows: TGTGCCAGTTCATCCGGGACTAGCGGGAGTTTCAATGAGCAGTTCTTC. It is translated as CASSSGTSGSFNEQFF.

The chain carries TRBV10-3 and TRBJ2-2, with D unresolved. The V end was cut by 3 bases, the J end by 0 bases, with 5 bases between. The CDR3 consists of 14 residues. Germline CDR1 is ENHRY and CDR2 is SYGVKD. CDR3 nucleotides: TGTGCCATCAGTGAATCAGCGAACACCGGGGAGCTGTTTTTT. Amino acid sequence: CAISESANTGELFF.

This chain uses TRBV19 with TRBJ1-2, with a weak D call TRBD1 (5 bases). Germline CDR1 is LNHDA and CDR2 is SQIVND (reference sequence). The CDR3 is 14 residues long. V was pared by 3 bases and J by 0 bases, with 8 bases between. The CDR3: CASSIRGANYGYTF. The CDR3 bases are TGTGCCAGTAGTATCCGGGGGGCTAACTATGGCTACACCTTC.

This clone occurred once. This sequence joins TRBV29-1 and TRBJ2-7, with D tentatively TRBD2 (5 bases). V lost 3 bases and J 1 base, leaving 10 bases between the germline ends. Germline assignment: CDR1 SQVTM and CDR2 ANQGSEA. The CDR3 spans 13 residues. The CDR3: CSVEDLGSYEQYF. CDR3 in DNA: TGCAGCGTTGAGGACTTGGGGTCCTACGAGCAGTACTTC.

This clone was detected only once. This chain connects TRBV7-2 to TRBJ2-7, with a tentative D call TRBD1 (5 bases). Trimming left V 2 bases short and J 0 bases short, with 8 bases between. CDR1 is SGHTA and CDR2 is FQGNSA in the germline V gene. The CDR3 is 14 residues long. The CDR3 nucleotides are TGTGCCAGCAGCTTACAGGGAAGCTCCTACGAGCAGTACTTC. Translated: CASSLQGSSYEQYF.

The chain couples TRBV20-1 to TRBJ2-7; 8 bases map to TRBD2. This CDR3 has 13 amino acids. CDR1 and CDR2 (germline): DFQATT, SNEGSKA (reference sequence). The ends lost 3 bases at V and 5 bases at J; junction bases unmatched: 6. DNA for the CDR3: TGCAGTGCTAGTCCGGGACTAGGGAACGAGCAGTACTTC. Amino acids: CSASPGLGNEQYF.